The 16 T cell receptor beta chains below come from one sample, sequenced in a study of blood T cell repertoires in COVID-19. Assay: immunoSEQ multiplex PCR; the TCRdb copy retains only in-frame clones and omits some. Of about 130,000 clones in the sample, more than 70% were seen once. Sequencing input: peripheral blood. These receptors were obtained from a human donor in a cohort sampled during active COVID-19.

This clone has a handful of counts. A read error may produce the germline difference seen at one junction end. This chain links TRBV6-2 or TRBV6-3 with TRBJ2-7, with 7 bases matching TRBD1. Germline V lookup: CDR1 MNHEY, CDR2 SVGEGT. CDR3 length: 12 amino acids. The CDR3 DNA follows: TGTGCCAGCAGTTACAACGGGGACAGATGGTTCTTC. Its protein is CASSYNGDRWFF.

This sequence joins TRBV11-1 and TRBJ2-1; D is possibly TRBD2 (6 bases). CDR3 size: 13 residues. The V and J ends lost 2 bases and 9 bases respectively, with 11 bases between them. The germline V gene encodes CDR1 SGHAT and CDR2 FQDESV (reference sequence). CDR3 in DNA: TGTGCCAGCAGCTTAAGGCGGGGTGGTGAGCAGTTCTTC. Amino acids: CASSLRRGGEQFF.

The rearrangement joins TRBV5-1 to TRBJ2-5; D possibly corresponds to TRBD1 (5 bases). This CDR3 has 13 residues. Trimming shortened V by 2 bases and J by 3 bases, and 8 bases separated the two germline ends. CDR1 and CDR2 from the germline V gene are SGHRS and YFSETQ. CDR3 sequence (DNA): TGCGCCAGCAGCTTAGGGGCCGAAGAGACCCAGTACTTC. Translating gives CASSLGAEETQYF.

This clone was detected only once. The chain carries TRBV9 and TRBJ1-2; D is unresolved. Germline values: CDR1 SGDLS, CDR2 YYNGEE. CDR3 length: 12 amino acids. Trimming stripped 3 bases from V and 4 bases from J, with 7 bases between. The CDR3 region is CASSASSYGYTF. CDR3 sequence (DNA): TGTGCCAGCAGCGCAAGTAGCTATGGCTACACCTTC.

This clone has a handful of counts. This CDR3 is CASSPEQWGPANYGYTF. CDR3 bases: TGTGCCAGCAGCCCCGAGCAGTGGGGGCCTGCTAACTATGGCTACACCTTC. V usage is TRBV3-1 (or the pseudogene TRBV3-2) and J usage is TRBJ1-2, with D maybe TRBD1 (6 bases). CDR1 is LGHDT and CDR2 is YNNKEL in the germline V gene (reference sequence). The CDR3 has 17 amino acids. Trimming took off 4 bases at V and 0 bases at J, with 18 bases between the two ends.

V is TRBV3-1 (or the pseudogene TRBV3-2) and J is TRBJ2-5; the D is unclear. Germline lookup yields CDR1 LGHDT and CDR2 YNNKEL (reference sequence). The CDR3 is 15 amino acids. Between the trimmed V and J ends, which lost 5 bases and 5 bases, there was a span of 18 bases. The DNA for the CDR3 is TGTGCCAGCAGCGTGAGTATTCCCTTCTCTGAGACCCAGTACTTC. This translates into CASSVSIPFSETQYF.

The rearrangement joins TRBV4-3 to TRBJ1-4; possible D gene TRBD1, 6 bases. Trimming pared 0 bases from V and 6 bases from J, leaving 14 bases between. Germline-derived CDR1 and CDR2 are LGHNA and YSLEER. This CDR3 is 16 amino acids long. The CDR3 region has the DNA TGCGCCAGCAGCCAAGATTTAGGCCAGGGGCATGAAAAACTGTTTTTT. Protein sequence: CASSQDLGQGHEKLFF.

The chain carries TRBV2 and TRBJ2-6; possibly TRBD1 for D (5 bases). V was cut by 7 bases and J by 2 bases, with 6 bases left in between. Germline V gives CDR1 SNHLY, CDR2 FYNNEI. CDR3 size: 13 residues. In DNA form, the CDR3 reads TGTGCCAGCACAGGGACTGGGGCCAACGTCCTGACTTTC. It translates to CASTGTGANVLTF.

Concerning this clone itself: The junction differs from germline at one of its ends, possibly a read error. The chain is built from TRBV7-9 and TRBJ1-1, with D perhaps matching TRBD1 (6 bases). The CDR3 covers 9 residues. Germline V gives CDR1 SEHNR, CDR2 FQNEAQ (reference sequence). CDR3 sequence reads: CASSLDSHF. In nucleotides, the CDR3 is TGTGCCAGCAGCTTGGACAGTCACTTT.

This rearrangement joins TRBV7-9 to TRBJ2-2, with D maybe TRBD2 (6 bases). The length of the CDR3 is 11 residues. CDR1 and CDR2 from the germline V gene are SEHNR and FQNEAQ (reference sequence). V was trimmed by 7 bases and J by 10 bases, leaving 10 bases between them. CDR3 in amino acids: CASNGGEELFF. The CDR3 DNA reads as TGTGCCAGCAACGGGGGTGAGGAGCTGTTTTTT.

J is TRBJ1-1 and V is TRBV4-1; the match to TRBD1 covers 10 bases. This CDR3 spans 17 amino acids. CDR1 is MGHRA, CDR2 YSYEKL, per germline. The junction had 13 bases not matched to a gene; V was cut back by 5 bases and J by 4 bases. CDR3 in amino acids: CASSGRRRQGAITEAFF. The CDR3 DNA reads TGCGCCAGCAGCGGGAGGAGGCGACAGGGGGCTATCACTGAAGCTTTCTTT.

The chain links TRBV5-6 to TRBJ1-2, with 8 nucleotides matching TRBD1. The CDR3 length is 15 residues. Germline CDR1 reads SGHDT; CDR2 reads YYEEEE. J lost 8 bases, V lost 3 bases, and 12 bases had no gene match. CDR3 sequence: CASSYRDRRSDGYTF. CDR3 DNA: TGTGCCAGCAGCTACCGGGACAGGAGGAGTGACGGCTACACCTTC.

This clone was found once. The V gene is TRBV7-2, the J gene TRBJ1-3, with TRBD1 identical over 8 bases. This CDR3 has 16 residues. V was clipped by 1 base and J by 4 bases; unmatched bases: 6. Germline-derived CDR1 and CDR2 are SGHTA and FQGNSA. CDR3: CASSLVLTGAGNTIYF. CDR3 DNA: TGTGCCAGCAGCTTAGTATTGACAGGGGCCGGAAACACCATATATTTT.

V is TRBV5-4 and J is TRBJ2-7, with 7 bases that match TRBD1. In germline, CDR1 is SGHNT, CDR2 YYREEE (reference sequence). The J segment lost 2 bases and the V segment lost 2 bases, leaving 1 base of the junction unmatched. The CDR3 contains 13 residues. CDR3 sequence reads: CASSLDRAYEQYV. CDR3 nucleotides: TGTGCCAGCAGCTTAGACAGGGCCTACGAGCAGTACGTC.

V usage is TRBV6-5 and J usage is TRBJ1-4; 9 bases agree with TRBD1. The germline V gene has CDR1 MNHEY and CDR2 SVGAGI. CDR3 length: 14 residues. V was clipped by 5 bases and J by 8 bases; unmatched bases: 6. CDR3 loop: CASSPGQGPEKLFF. The CDR3 nucleotides read TGTGCCAGCAGTCCGGGACAGGGTCCAGAAAAACTGTTTTTT.

The chain joins TRBV5-4 to TRBJ1-2; TRBD1 might be the D (6 bases). Germline loops: CDR1 SGHNT, CDR2 YYREEE (reference sequence). CDR3 length: 14 residues. V gave up 0 bases and J gave up 7 bases, with 13 bases separating them. The CDR3 nucleotides read TGTGCCAGCAGCTTGGACGGGGGGCCGTTTGGCTACACCTTC. It codes for CASSLDGGPFGYTF.